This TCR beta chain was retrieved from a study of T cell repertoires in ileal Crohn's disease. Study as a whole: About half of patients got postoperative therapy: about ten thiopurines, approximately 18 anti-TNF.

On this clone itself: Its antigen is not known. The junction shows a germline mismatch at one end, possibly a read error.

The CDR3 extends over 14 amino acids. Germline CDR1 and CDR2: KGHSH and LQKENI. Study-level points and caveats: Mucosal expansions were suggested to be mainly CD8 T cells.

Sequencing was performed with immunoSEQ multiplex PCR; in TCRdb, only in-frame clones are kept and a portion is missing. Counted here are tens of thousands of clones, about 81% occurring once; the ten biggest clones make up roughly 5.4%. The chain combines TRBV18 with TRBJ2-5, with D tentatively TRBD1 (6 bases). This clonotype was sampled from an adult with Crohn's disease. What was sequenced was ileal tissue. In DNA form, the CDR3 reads TGTGTCAGCTCACCTTCGACAGGCCAAGAGACCCAGTACTTC. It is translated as CVSSPSTGQETQYF.